These T cell receptor beta chains were read from a single sample in a study of glioma-infiltrating T cells after dendritic cell vaccination. Sequenced by immunoSEQ multiplex PCR; TCRdb stores in-frame clones only, minus some. This sample has around 78,000 clones; more than 75% occur once, and the top ten carry 2% to 2.5%. The sample consisted of blood, taken after dendritic cell vaccination. These receptors all come from a human donor with glioblastoma. The CDR3 runs from the conserved cysteine through the conserved F or W. Fields, in order: J gene, clone size, D gene, CDR3 length, V gene, CDR3 protein, CDR3 DNA. The D gene is left open where the match is weak. Expanded clones are given a class, and other clones once, few, many or no size at all.

J gene: TRBJ1-5
clone size: NA
D gene: TRBD1
CDR3 length: 14
V gene: TRBV5-1
CDR3 protein: CASSLDTGGQPQHF
CDR3 DNA: TGCGCCAGCAGCTTGGATACAGGGGGACAGCCCCAGCATTTT

J gene: TRBJ2-7
clone size: NA
D gene: NA
CDR3 length: 15
V gene: TRBV7-9
CDR3 protein: CASSGGSGGRGEQYF
CDR3 DNA: TGTGCCAGCAGCGGAGGATCTGGAGGACGGGGCGAGCAGTACTTC

J gene: TRBJ1-2
clone size: NA
D gene: NA
CDR3 length: 11
V gene: TRBV7-9
CDR3 protein: CASSPQTAPTF
CDR3 DNA: TGTGCCAGCAGCCCGCAGACAGCCCCAACCTTC

J gene: TRBJ1-1
clone size: NA
D gene: NA
CDR3 length: 14
V gene: TRBV7-9
CDR3 protein: CASSPSTLNTEAFF
CDR3 DNA: TGTGCCAGCAGCCCCTCGACTTTGAACACTGAAGCTTTCTTT

J gene: TRBJ2-7
clone size: once
D gene: NA
CDR3 length: 13
V gene: TRBV5-6
CDR3 protein: CASSLTGSGEQYF
CDR3 DNA: TGTGCCAGCAGCTTGACAGGGTCTGGCGAGCAGTACTTC

J gene: TRBJ1-5
clone size: NA
D gene: NA
CDR3 length: 14
V gene: TRBV5-1
CDR3 protein: CASSPGQPNQPQHF
CDR3 DNA: TGCGCCAGCAGCCCTGGACAGCCGAATCAGCCCCAGCATTTT

J gene: TRBJ1-4
clone size: few
D gene: NA
CDR3 length: 14
V gene: TRBV5-1
CDR3 protein: CASSRGALGEKLFF
CDR3 DNA: TGCGCCAGCAGTCGGGGGGCGCTCGGGGAAAAACTGTTTTTT

J gene: TRBJ2-7
clone size: NA
D gene: TRBD2
CDR3 length: 15
V gene: TRBV14
CDR3 protein: CASSTRLAGAYEQYF
CDR3 DNA: TGTGCCAGCAGTACTCGACTAGCGGGGGCCTACGAGCAGTACTTC

J gene: TRBJ1-5
clone size: NA
D gene: NA
CDR3 length: 15
V gene: TRBV19
CDR3 protein: CASSIDSGDNQPQHF
CDR3 DNA: TGTGCCAGTAGTATAGATAGCGGCGACAATCAGCCCCAGCATTTT

J gene: TRBJ2-3
clone size: NA
D gene: TRBD2
CDR3 length: 16
V gene: TRBV5-1
CDR3 protein: CASSPPSGGAGDTQYF
CDR3 DNA: TGCGCCAGCAGCCCCCCTAGCGGGGGGGCAGGAGATACGCAGTATTTT

J gene: TRBJ1-2
clone size: NA
D gene: NA
CDR3 length: 16
V gene: TRBV4-1
CDR3 protein: CASSQEPGTTFHGYTF
CDR3 DNA: TGCGCCAGCAGCCAAGAGCCCGGGACAACGTTCCATGGCTACACCTTC

J gene: TRBJ2-3
clone size: NA
D gene: TRBD2
CDR3 length: 14
V gene: TRBV30
CDR3 protein: CAWGTSGRSDTQYF
CDR3 DNA: TGTGCCTGGGGGACTAGCGGGAGGTCAGATACGCAGTATTTT

J gene: TRBJ1-5
clone size: many
D gene: TRBD1
CDR3 length: 15
V gene: TRBV10-2
CDR3 protein: CASSGGDRGYQPQHF
CDR3 DNA: TGCGCCAGCAGTGGTGGGGACAGGGGATATCAGCCCCAGCATTTT

J gene: TRBJ1-2
clone size: NA
D gene: NA
CDR3 length: 13
V gene: TRBV6-6
CDR3 protein: CALAPGNSYGYTF
CDR3 DNA: TGTGCCCTGGCCCCAGGGAACTCCTATGGCTACACCTTC

J gene: TRBJ2-3
clone size: NA
D gene: TRBD2
CDR3 length: 16
V gene: TRBV6-4
CDR3 protein: CASSGLAGTSTDTQYF
CDR3 DNA: TGTGCCAGCAGTGGACTAGCGGGAACTAGCACAGATACGCAGTATTTT

J gene: TRBJ1-1
clone size: NA
D gene: TRBD1
CDR3 length: 12
V gene: TRBV5-1
CDR3 protein: CASSSDRDGAFF
CDR3 DNA: TGCGCCAGCAGCTCCGACAGGGACGGGGCTTTCTTT

J gene: TRBJ2-7
clone size: NA
D gene: NA
CDR3 length: 15
V gene: TRBV4-1
CDR3 protein: CASSQAGTLSYEQYF
CDR3 DNA: TGCGCCAGCAGCCAAGCCGGGACTTTATCCTACGAGCAGTACTTC

J gene: TRBJ2-2
clone size: NA
D gene: TRBD2
CDR3 length: 15
V gene: TRBV9
CDR3 protein: CASSEREGNTGELFF
CDR3 DNA: TGTGCCAGCAGCGAGCGGGAGGGGAACACCGGGGAGCTGTTTTTT

J gene: TRBJ1-4
clone size: NA
D gene: TRBD1
CDR3 length: 15
V gene: TRBV29-1
CDR3 protein: CSVAFGTATNEKLFF
CDR3 DNA: TGCAGCGTGGCATTTGGGACAGCCACTAATGAAAAACTGTTTTTT

J gene: TRBJ1-2
clone size: NA
D gene: NA
CDR3 length: 14
V gene: TRBV23-1
CDR3 protein: CASSPVRLNYGYTF
CDR3 DNA: TGCGCCAGCAGTCCTGTACGACTTAACTATGGCTACACCTTC

J gene: TRBJ2-1
clone size: NA
D gene: NA
CDR3 length: 17
V gene: TRBV7-6
CDR3 protein: CASSLVGGARSYNEQFF
CDR3 DNA: TGTGCCAGCAGCTTAGTTGGAGGGGCCCGCTCCTACAATGAGCAGTTCTTC

J gene: TRBJ2-3
clone size: NA
D gene: NA
CDR3 length: 13
V gene: TRBV2
CDR3 protein: CASEARPTDTQYF
CDR3 DNA: TGTGCCAGCGAGGCTCGACCCACAGATACGCAGTATTTT

J gene: TRBJ2-2
clone size: NA
D gene: TRBD1
CDR3 length: 15
V gene: TRBV5-6
CDR3 protein: CASSFGTGYTGELFF
CDR3 DNA: TGTGCCAGCAGCTTCGGGACAGGGTACACCGGGGAGCTGTTTTTT

J gene: TRBJ2-2
clone size: NA
D gene: TRBD2
CDR3 length: 15
V gene: TRBV7-2
CDR3 protein: CASSLDLAGTGELFF
CDR3 DNA: TGTGCCAGCAGCTTAGACCTAGCGGGAACCGGGGAGCTGTTTTTT

J gene: TRBJ2-7
clone size: NA
D gene: TRBD2
CDR3 length: 14
V gene: TRBV5-1
CDR3 protein: CASSPIGRAYEQYF
CDR3 DNA: TGCGCCAGCAGCCCCATAGGGAGGGCCTACGAGCAGTACTTC

J gene: TRBJ1-1
clone size: once
D gene: NA
CDR3 length: 13
V gene: TRBV5-1
CDR3 protein: CASSPGVFTEAFF
CDR3 DNA: TGCGCCAGCAGCCCCGGAGTTTTCACTGAAGCTTTCTTT

J gene: TRBJ1-2
clone size: NA
D gene: NA
CDR3 length: 13
V gene: TRBV15
CDR3 protein: CATSRQGNYGYTF
CDR3 DNA: TGTGCCACCAGCAGACAGGGTAACTATGGCTACACCTTC

J gene: TRBJ2-5
clone size: once
D gene: TRBD2
CDR3 length: 15
V gene: TRBV6-5
CDR3 protein: CASSSPSGGAETQYF
CDR3 DNA: TGTGCCAGCAGTTCCCCTAGCGGGGGGGCGGAGACCCAGTACTTC

J gene: TRBJ2-3
clone size: NA
D gene: TRBD2
CDR3 length: 13
V gene: TRBV6-5
CDR3 protein: CATGLADTDTQYF
CDR3 DNA: TGTGCCACCGGACTAGCAGACACAGATACGCAGTATTTT

J gene: TRBJ2-1
clone size: NA
D gene: TRBD2
CDR3 length: 14
V gene: TRBV25-1
CDR3 protein: CASARRGSYNEQFF
CDR3 DNA: TGTGCCAGCGCGAGGCGGGGGTCCTACAATGAGCAGTTCTTC

J gene: TRBJ1-2
clone size: NA
D gene: NA
CDR3 length: 10
V gene: TRBV20-1
CDR3 protein: CSAFDSGYTF
CDR3 DNA: TGCAGTGCTTTTGACAGCGGCTACACCTTC

J gene: TRBJ1-1
clone size: NA
D gene: TRBD1
CDR3 length: 13
V gene: TRBV7-9
CDR3 protein: CASSRGQGDLAFF
CDR3 DNA: TGTGCCAGCAGCCGGGGACAGGGAGATTTGGCTTTCTTT

J gene: TRBJ2-2
clone size: NA
D gene: TRBD2
CDR3 length: 16
V gene: TRBV5-6
CDR3 protein: CASSLVLAGYTGELFF
CDR3 DNA: TGTGCCAGCAGCTTGGTGTTAGCGGGATACACCGGGGAGCTGTTTTTT

J gene: TRBJ2-5
clone size: once
D gene: NA
CDR3 length: 16
V gene: TRBV4-1
CDR3 protein: CASSQLAVRGFETQYF
CDR3 DNA: TGCGCCAGCAGCCAACTGGCGGTCCGTGGGTTTGAGACCCAGTACTTC

J gene: TRBJ2-6
clone size: NA
D gene: NA
CDR3 length: 16
V gene: TRBV6-5
CDR3 protein: CASSYERVSGANVPTF
CDR3 DNA: TGTGCCAGCAGTTACGAACGGGTGTCTGGGGCCAACGTCCCGACTTTC

J gene: TRBJ1-6
clone size: NA
D gene: NA
CDR3 length: 15
V gene: TRBV5-1
CDR3 protein: CASSLEGRGISPLHF
CDR3 DNA: TGCGCCAGCAGCTTGGAAGGGCGGGGTATCTCACCCCTCCACTTT

J gene: TRBJ2-7
clone size: NA
D gene: TRBD2
CDR3 length: 14
V gene: TRBV2
CDR3 protein: CASSRLAGSYEQYF
CDR3 DNA: TGTGCCAGCAGTCGACTAGCGGGCTCCTACGAGCAGTACTTC

J gene: TRBJ1-5
clone size: NA
D gene: TRBD1
CDR3 length: 15
V gene: TRBV18
CDR3 protein: CASSPFDRENQPQHF
CDR3 DNA: TGTGCCAGCTCACCATTTGACAGGGAGAATCAGCCCCAGCATTTT